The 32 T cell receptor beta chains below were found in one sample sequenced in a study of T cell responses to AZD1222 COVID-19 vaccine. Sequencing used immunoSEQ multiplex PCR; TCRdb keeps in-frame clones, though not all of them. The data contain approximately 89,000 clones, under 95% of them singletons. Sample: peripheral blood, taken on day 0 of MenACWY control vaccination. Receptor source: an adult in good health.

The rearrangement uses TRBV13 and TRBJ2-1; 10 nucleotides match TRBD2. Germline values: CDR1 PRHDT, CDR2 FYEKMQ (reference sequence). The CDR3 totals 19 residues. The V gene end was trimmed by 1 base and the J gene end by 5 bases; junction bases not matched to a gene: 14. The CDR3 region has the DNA TGTGCCAGCAGCTTAGCCAATCTTGGGCAAGCGGGAGGGGACAATGAGCAGTTCTTC. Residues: CASSLANLGQAGGDNEQFF.

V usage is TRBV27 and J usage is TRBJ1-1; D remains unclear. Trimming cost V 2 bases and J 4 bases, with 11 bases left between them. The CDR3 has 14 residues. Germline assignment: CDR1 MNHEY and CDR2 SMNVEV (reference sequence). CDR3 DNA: TGTGCCAGCAGTTTAAACCATCAGAGCACTGAAGCTTTCTTT. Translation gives CASSLNHQSTEAFF.

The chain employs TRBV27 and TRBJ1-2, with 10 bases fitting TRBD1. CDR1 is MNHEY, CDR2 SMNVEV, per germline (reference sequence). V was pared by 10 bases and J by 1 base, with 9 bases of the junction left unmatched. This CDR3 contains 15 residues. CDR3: CATRDRGLHNYGYTF. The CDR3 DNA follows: TGTGCCACCAGGGACAGGGGACTGCATAACTATGGCTACACCTTC.

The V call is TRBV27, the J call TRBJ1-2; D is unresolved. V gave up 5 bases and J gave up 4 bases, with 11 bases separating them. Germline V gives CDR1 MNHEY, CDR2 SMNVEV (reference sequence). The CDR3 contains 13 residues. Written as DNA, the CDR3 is TGTGCCAGCAGTCAAGGGTCGGGCTATGGCTACACCTTC. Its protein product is CASSQGSGYGYTF.

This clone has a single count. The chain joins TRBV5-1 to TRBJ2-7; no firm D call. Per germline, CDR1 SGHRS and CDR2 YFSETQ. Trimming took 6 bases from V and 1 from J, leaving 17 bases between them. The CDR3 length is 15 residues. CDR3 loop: CASTPTSSWSYEQYF. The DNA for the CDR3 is TGCGCCAGCACCCCCACGAGCAGCTGGTCCTACGAGCAGTACTTC.

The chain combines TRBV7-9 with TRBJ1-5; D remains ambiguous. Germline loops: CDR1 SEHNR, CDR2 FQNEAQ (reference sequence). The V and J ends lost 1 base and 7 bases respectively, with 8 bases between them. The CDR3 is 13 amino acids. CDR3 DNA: TGTGCCAGCAGCTTAGGCGCAGAACAGCCCCAGCATTTT. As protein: CASSLGAEQPQHF.

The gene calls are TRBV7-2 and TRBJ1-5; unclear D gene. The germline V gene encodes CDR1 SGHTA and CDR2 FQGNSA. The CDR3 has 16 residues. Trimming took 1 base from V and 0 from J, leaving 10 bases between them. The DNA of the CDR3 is TGTGCCAGCAGCTTAGGGGCGGCTTTTAGCAATCAGCCCCAGCATTTT. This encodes CASSLGAAFSNQPQHF.

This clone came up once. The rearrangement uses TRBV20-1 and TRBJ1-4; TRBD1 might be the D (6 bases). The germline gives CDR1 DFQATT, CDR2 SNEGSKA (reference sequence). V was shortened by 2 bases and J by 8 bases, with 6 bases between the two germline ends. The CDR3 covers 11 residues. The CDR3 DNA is TGCAGTGCTAGACAGGGGGAAAAACTGTTTTTT. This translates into CSARQGEKLFF.

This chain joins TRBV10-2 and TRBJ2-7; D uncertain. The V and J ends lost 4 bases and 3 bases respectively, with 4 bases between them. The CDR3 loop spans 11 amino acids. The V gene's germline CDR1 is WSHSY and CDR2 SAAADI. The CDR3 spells CASSGSYEQYF. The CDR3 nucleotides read TGCGCCAGCAGTGGGAGCTACGAGCAGTACTTC.

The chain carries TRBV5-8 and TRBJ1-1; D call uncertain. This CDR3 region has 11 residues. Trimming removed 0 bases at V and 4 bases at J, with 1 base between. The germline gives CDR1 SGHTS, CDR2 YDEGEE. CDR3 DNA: TGTGCCAGCAGCTTGGCCACTGAAGCTTTCTTT. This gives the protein CASSLATEAFF.

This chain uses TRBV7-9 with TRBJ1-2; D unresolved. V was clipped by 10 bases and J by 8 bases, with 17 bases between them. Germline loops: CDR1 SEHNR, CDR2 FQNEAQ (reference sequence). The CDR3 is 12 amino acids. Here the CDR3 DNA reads TGTGCCAACCCCACCGGGGAAGGGGGCTACACCTTC. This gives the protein CANPTGEGGYTF.

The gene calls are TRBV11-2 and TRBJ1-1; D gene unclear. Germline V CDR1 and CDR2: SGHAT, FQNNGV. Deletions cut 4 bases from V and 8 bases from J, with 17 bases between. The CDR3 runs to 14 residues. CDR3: CASSSSGSWMEAFF. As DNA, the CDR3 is TGTGCCAGCAGCTCCTCCGGCTCCTGGATGGAAGCTTTCTTT.

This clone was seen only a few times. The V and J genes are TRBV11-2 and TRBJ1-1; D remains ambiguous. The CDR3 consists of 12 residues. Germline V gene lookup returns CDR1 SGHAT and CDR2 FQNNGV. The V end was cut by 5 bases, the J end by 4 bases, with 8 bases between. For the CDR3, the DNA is TGTGCCAGCAGCCTTAAGGGCACTGAAGCTTTCTTT. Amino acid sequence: CASSLKGTEAFF.

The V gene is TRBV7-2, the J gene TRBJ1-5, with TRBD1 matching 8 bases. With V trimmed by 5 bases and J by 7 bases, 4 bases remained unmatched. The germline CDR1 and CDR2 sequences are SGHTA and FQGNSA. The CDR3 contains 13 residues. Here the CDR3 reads CASSPWDRQPQHF. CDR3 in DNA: TGTGCCAGCAGCCCTTGGGACAGGCAGCCCCAGCATTTT.

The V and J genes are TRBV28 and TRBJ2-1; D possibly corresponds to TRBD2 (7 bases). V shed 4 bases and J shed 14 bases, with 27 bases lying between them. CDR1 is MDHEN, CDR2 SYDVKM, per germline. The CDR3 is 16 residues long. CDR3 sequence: CASSSWWAERDTGEFF. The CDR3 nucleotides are TGTGCCAGCAGTTCCTGGTGGGCCGAGCGGGACACCGGCGAGTTCTTC.

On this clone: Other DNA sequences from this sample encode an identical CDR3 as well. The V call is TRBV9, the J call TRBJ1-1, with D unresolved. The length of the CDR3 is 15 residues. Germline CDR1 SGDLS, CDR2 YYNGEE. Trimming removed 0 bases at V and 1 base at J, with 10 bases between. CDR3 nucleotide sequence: TGTGCCAGCAGCGTAGCTACTCTAGGGAACACTGAAGCTTTCTTT. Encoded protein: CASSVATLGNTEAFF. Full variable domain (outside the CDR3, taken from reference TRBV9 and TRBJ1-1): DSGVTQTPKHLITATGQRVTLRCSPRSGDLSVYWYQQSLDQGLQFLIQYYNGEERAKGNILERFSAQQFPDLHSELNLSSLELGDSALYFCASSVATLGNTEAFFGQGTRLTVV.

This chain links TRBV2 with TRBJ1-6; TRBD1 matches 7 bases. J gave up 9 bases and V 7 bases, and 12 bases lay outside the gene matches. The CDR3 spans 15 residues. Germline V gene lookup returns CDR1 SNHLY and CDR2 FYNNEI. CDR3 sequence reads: CASNTQGGAGSPLHF. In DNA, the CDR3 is TGTGCCAGCAACACTCAGGGGGGAGCTGGTTCACCCCTCCACTTT.

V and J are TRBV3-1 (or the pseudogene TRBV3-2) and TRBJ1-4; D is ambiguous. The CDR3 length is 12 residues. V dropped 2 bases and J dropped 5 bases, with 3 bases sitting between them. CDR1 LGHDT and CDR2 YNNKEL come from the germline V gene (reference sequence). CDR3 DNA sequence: TGTGCCAGCAGCCAAATGAATGAAAAACTGTTTTTT. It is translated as CASSQMNEKLFF.

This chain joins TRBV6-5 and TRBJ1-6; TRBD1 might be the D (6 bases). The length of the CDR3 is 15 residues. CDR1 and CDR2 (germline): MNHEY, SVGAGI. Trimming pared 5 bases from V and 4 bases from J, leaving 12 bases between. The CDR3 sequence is CASSRGGHYNSPLHF. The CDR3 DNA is TGTGCCAGCAGTCGAGGGGGGCATTATAATTCACCCCTCCACTTT.

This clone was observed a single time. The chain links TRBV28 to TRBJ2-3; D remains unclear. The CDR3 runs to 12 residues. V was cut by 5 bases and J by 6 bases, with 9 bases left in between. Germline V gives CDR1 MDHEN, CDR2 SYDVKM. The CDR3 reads CASSRNVDTQYF. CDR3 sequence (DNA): TGTGCCAGCAGTCGTAATGTGGATACGCAGTATTTT.

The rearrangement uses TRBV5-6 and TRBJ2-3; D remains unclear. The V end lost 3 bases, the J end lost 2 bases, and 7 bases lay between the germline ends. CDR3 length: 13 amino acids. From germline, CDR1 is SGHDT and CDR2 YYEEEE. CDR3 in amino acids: CASSSRFTDTQYF. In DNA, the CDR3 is TGTGCCAGCAGCTCGCGATTCACAGATACGCAGTATTTT.

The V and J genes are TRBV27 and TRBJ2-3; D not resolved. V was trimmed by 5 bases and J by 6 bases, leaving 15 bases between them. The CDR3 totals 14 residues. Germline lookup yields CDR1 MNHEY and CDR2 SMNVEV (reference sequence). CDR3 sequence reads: CASSPSLVRDTQYF. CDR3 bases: TGTGCCAGCAGTCCTTCCCTGGTGAGGGATACGCAGTATTTT.

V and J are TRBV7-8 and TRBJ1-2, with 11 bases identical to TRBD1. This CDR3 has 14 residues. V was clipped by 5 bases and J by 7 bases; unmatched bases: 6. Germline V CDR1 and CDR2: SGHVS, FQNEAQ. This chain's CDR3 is CASSPGQGVLGYTF. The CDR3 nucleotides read TGTGCCAGCAGCCCGGGACAGGGGGTTCTTGGCTACACCTTC. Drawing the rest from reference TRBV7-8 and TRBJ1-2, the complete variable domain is GAGVSQSPRYKVAKRGQDVALRCDPISGHVSLFWYQQALGQGPEFLTYFQNEAQLDKSGLPSDRFFAERPEGSVSTLKIQRTQQEDSAVYLCASSPGQGVLGYTFGSGTRLTVV.

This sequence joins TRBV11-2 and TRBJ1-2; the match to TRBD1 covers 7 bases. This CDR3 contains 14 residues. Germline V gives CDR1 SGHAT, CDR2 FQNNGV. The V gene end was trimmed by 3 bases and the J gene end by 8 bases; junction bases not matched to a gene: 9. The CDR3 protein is CASSLGGGAEGYTF. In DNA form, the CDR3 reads TGTGCCAGCAGCTTGGGAGGGGGCGCGGAAGGCTACACCTTC.

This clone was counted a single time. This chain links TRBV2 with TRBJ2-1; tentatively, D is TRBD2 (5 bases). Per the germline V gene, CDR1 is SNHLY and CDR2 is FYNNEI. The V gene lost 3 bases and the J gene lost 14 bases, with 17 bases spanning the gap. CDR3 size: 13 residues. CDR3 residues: CASSDGNLGAEFF. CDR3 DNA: TGTGCCAGCAGTGACGGTAATCTAGGAGCGGAGTTCTTC.

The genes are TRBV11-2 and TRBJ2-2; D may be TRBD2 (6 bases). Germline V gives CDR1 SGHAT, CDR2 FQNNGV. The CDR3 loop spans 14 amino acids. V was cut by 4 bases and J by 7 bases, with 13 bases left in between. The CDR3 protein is CASSSGGWNGELFF. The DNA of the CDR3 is TGTGCCAGCAGCTCCGGGGGTTGGAACGGGGAGCTGTTTTTT.

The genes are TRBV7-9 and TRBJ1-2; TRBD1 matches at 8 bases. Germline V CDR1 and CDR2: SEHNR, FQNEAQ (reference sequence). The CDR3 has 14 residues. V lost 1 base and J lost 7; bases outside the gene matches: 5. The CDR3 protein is CASSLDSGGRGYTF. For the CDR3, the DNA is TGTGCCAGCAGCTTAGATTCAGGGGGCCGTGGCTACACCTTC.

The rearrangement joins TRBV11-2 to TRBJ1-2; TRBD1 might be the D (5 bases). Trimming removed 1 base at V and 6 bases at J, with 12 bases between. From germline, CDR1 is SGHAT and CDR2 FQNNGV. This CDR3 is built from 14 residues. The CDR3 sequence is CASSLVIRGDGYTF. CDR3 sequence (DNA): TGTGCCAGCAGCTTAGTAATTAGAGGGGATGGCTACACCTTC.

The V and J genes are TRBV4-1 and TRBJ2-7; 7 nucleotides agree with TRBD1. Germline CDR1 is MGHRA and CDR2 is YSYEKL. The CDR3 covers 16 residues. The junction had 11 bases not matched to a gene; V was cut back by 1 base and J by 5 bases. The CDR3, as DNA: TGCGCCAGCAGCCAAGCTGTCGGGACAGCTGGACACGAGCAGTACTTC. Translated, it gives CASSQAVGTAGHEQYF.

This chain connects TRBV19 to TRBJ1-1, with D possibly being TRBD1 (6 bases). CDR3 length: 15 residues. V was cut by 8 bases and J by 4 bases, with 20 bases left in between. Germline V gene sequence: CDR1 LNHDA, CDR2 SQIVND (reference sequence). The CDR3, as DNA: TGTGCCAGTTCAAAGGTGAGGGGGAGATCCACTGAAGCTTTCTTT. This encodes CASSKVRGRSTEAFF.

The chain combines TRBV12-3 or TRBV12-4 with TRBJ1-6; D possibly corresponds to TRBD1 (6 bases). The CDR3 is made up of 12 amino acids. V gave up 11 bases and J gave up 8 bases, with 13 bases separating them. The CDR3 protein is CASGAQYSPLHF. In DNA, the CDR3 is TGTGCCTCAGGGGCTCAGTATTCACCCCTCCACTTT.

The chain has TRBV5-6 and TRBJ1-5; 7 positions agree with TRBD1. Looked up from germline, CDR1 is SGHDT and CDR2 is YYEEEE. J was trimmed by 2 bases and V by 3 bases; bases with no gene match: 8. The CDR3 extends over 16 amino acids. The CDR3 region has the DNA TGTGCCAGCAGCTCAATTACAGGGGAGGGCAATCAGCCCCAGCATTTT. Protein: CASSSITGEGNQPQHF.